Only one count was recorded for the clone carrying this T cell receptor (beta chain). The target antigen is unknown. V gave up 4 bases and J gave up 7 bases; unmatched junction bases: 8. Looked up from germline, CDR1 is MDHEN and CDR2 is SYDVKM. The CDR3 extends over 15 amino acids. The sample originates from a study of T cell responses to AZD1222 COVID-19 vaccine. Study overall: Second-dose intervals of approximately 4 or approximately 12 weeks were pooled.

The study, taken as a whole, reports: Vaccine-associated CD4 TCRs ranged over spike, dominating at 160-218 and 743-854. No day 14 peak samples; only post-peak repertoires were characterized. Spike-specific TCR breadth and depth both grew after two AZD1222 doses.

Measured with immunoSEQ multiplex PCR; TCRdb has only the in-frame clones, and not every one. The sample shows about 140,000 clones, approximately 92% of them seen only once. J is TRBJ1-1 and V is TRBV28; the match to TRBD1 covers 11 bases. Sequenced here: peripheral blood, sampled on day 0 of AZD1222 vaccination. This TCR was recovered from an adult in good health. The CDR3 is CASSSEDRGQFEAFF. The CDR3, as DNA: TGTGCCAGCAGTTCAGAGGACAGGGGGCAGTTTGAAGCTTTCTTT.